The 15 T cell receptor beta chains below all came from one sample that was sequenced in a study of blood T cell repertoires in COVID-19 (TCRdb year 2020). Libraries came from the immunoSEQ multiplex PCR assay. The immuneACCESS repertoire file appears here via TCRdb, limited to in-frame rearrangements. These files lack a portion of the clones; in checked studies, under half of the deficit traces to unresolved V genes, and the cause of the others is not known. The sample profile shows about 230,000 clones; over 75% of them were found once. The top ten constitute 7.5% to 9% of the sample. Sequencing was done on a sample of peripheral blood. All receptors derive from a woman older than 75 with acute or convalescent COVID-19.

The rearrangement links TRBV12-5 to TRBJ1-1; a possible D gene is TRBD1 (5 bases). V lost 7 bases, J lost 3 bases, and 9 bases lay in between. The CDR3 sequence is 12 residues long. Germline V CDR1 and CDR2: LGHNT, FRNRAP. The CDR3 reads CASAGHYTEAFF. DNA for the CDR3: TGTGCTAGTGCCGGACACTACACTGAAGCTTTCTTT.

The V call is TRBV3-1 (or the pseudogene TRBV3-2), the J call TRBJ2-2; D is possibly TRBD1 (5 bases). CDR1 and CDR2 (germline): LGHDT, YNNKEL (reference sequence). The CDR3 runs to 15 residues. V lost 4 bases and J 1 base, leaving 10 bases between the germline ends. The CDR3 sequence is CASSLGHWNTGELFF. CDR3 nucleotide sequence: TGTGCCAGCAGCCTTGGACACTGGAACACCGGGGAGCTGTTTTTT.

The V gene is TRBV3-1 (or the pseudogene TRBV3-2), the J gene TRBJ2-3; D might be TRBD2 (5 bases). Trimming took off 0 bases at V and 4 bases at J, with 17 bases between the two ends. The CDR3 sequence is 17 residues long. CDR1 and CDR2 from the germline V gene are LGHDT and YNNKEL (reference sequence). The CDR3 loop is CASSQEKFGIKSDTQYF. The DNA for the CDR3 is TGTGCCAGCAGCCAAGAGAAGTTCGGGATAAAGTCAGATACGCAGTATTTT.

The rearrangement uses TRBV19 and TRBJ1-4; 7 bases agree with TRBD1. Germline CDR1 is LNHDA and CDR2 is SQIVND (reference sequence). The V and J ends lost 6 bases and 4 bases, in that order; junction bases with no gene match: 5. The CDR3 runs 14 residues. The CDR3: CASRPGQLNEKLFF. The CDR3 coding sequence is TGTGCCAGTAGACCGGGACAGCTTAATGAAAAACTGTTTTTT.

This clone was recorded once. CDR3 in DNA: TGCAGCGTCGACTCGGGACAGGGTTATTTCGGCACTGAAGCTTTCTTT. Translation: CSVDSGQGYFGTEAFF. The chain links TRBV29-1 to TRBJ1-1, with TRBD1 matching over 9 bases. CDR1 is SQVTM and CDR2 is ANQGSEA in the germline V gene. Trimming removed 6 bases from V and 4 bases from J; junction bases left unmatched: 15. This CDR3 has 16 residues.

V and J are TRBV29-1 and TRBJ1-1, with D maybe TRBD1 (6 bases). CDR3 length: 14 residues. CDR1 is SQVTM, CDR2 ANQGSEA, per germline. Trimming took 3 bases from V and 0 from J, leaving 11 bases between them. The CDR3 spells CSVDQTGVNTEAFF. Here the CDR3 DNA reads TGCAGCGTTGACCAGACAGGAGTGAACACTGAAGCTTTCTTT. The whole variable domain, remainder taken from reference TRBV29-1 and TRBJ1-1, is SAVISQKPSRDICQRGTSLTIQCQVDSQVTMMFWYRQQPGQSLTLIATANQGSEATYESGFVIDKFPISRPNLTFSTLTVSNMSPEDSSIYLCSVDQTGVNTEAFFGQGTRLTVV.

The gene calls are TRBV4-1 and TRBJ2-3; 10 bases agree with TRBD2. This CDR3 region has 19 residues. Germline CDR1 reads MGHRA; CDR2 reads YSYEKL. V lost 0 bases, J lost 3 bases, and 12 bases stayed unmatched. CDR3 residues: CASSQDGGSGRVYTDTQYF. The CDR3, as DNA: TGCGCCAGCAGCCAAGACGGAGGGAGCGGGAGGGTGTATACAGATACGCAGTATTTT.

This clone was observed a single time. The V call is TRBV24-1, the J call TRBJ2-3; a possible D gene is TRBD1 (5 bases). Trimming pared 5 bases from V and 5 bases from J, leaving 13 bases between. CDR3 length: 14 residues. From germline, CDR1 is KGHDR and CDR2 SFDVKD. As DNA, the CDR3 is TGTGCCACCAGTGGCCCTGGGGCTGTAGATACGCAGTATTTT. It encodes CATSGPGAVDTQYF.

The rearrangement links TRBV5-4 to TRBJ2-7; 8 bases align to TRBD2. The CDR3 is 17 residues long. Looked up from germline, CDR1 is SGHNT and CDR2 is YYREEE (reference sequence). V was clipped by 4 bases and J by 2 bases; unmatched bases: 14. The CDR3 nucleotides are TGTGCCAGCAGCAAGCCTTCGGGAGCGGGGGCCGCCTACGAGCAGTACTTC. Its protein is CASSKPSGAGAAYEQYF.

With respect to this clone: This CDR3 is also generated by other DNA sequences in the sample. The chain has TRBV6-6 and TRBJ2-5; 8 nucleotides line up with TRBD2. The V segment lost 6 bases and the J segment 4 bases; nucleotides outside the gene matches: 4. Germline CDR1 MNHNY, CDR2 SVGAGI (reference sequence). CDR3 length: 13 amino acids. The CDR3 bases are TGTGCCAGCAGGCGGGGGGCGGGAGAGACCCAGTACTTC. Its translation is CASRRGAGETQYF.

The chain joins TRBV19 to TRBJ2-2; D may be TRBD2 (7 bases). The CDR3 spans 16 residues. CDR1 and CDR2 (germline): LNHDA, SQIVND (reference sequence). V lost 5 bases and J 4 bases, leaving 17 bases between the germline ends. The CDR3 region has the DNA TGTGCCAGTAGTCAGTGGGGGGGCTTGGTCACCGGGGAGCTGTTTTTT. Protein product: CASSQWGGLVTGELFF.

The V gene is TRBV19, the J gene TRBJ1-1; 9 bases map to TRBD1. The trim removed 3 bases at V and 3 bases at J, leaving 11 bases unmatched. The CDR3 length is 17 residues. Germline V CDR1 and CDR2: LNHDA, SQIVND (reference sequence). The CDR3 loop reads CASSIPVAWDRDTEAFF. The CDR3 coding sequence is TGTGCCAGTAGTATTCCCGTTGCGTGGGACAGGGACACTGAAGCTTTCTTT. Full variable domain (missing parts from reference TRBV19 and TRBJ1-1): DGGITQSPKYLFRKEGQNVTLSCEQNLNHDAMYWYRQDPGQGLRLIYYSQIVNDFQKGDIAEGYSVSREKKESFPLTVTSAQKNPTAFYLCASSIPVAWDRDTEAFFGQGTRLTVV.

This chain uses TRBV9 with TRBJ2-3, with a tentative D call TRBD1 (5 bases). V lost 3 bases and J lost 4, with 18 bases in between. The CDR3 consists of 16 residues. CDR1 is SGDLS, CDR2 YYNGEE, per germline. The CDR3 bases are TGTGCCAGCAGCGGCGGTATGGCCTGGGGCGCAGATACGCAGTATTTT. Protein: CASSGGMAWGADTQYF.

The chain joins TRBV5-1 to TRBJ1-2; 7 nucleotides match TRBD1. Looked up from germline, CDR1 is SGHRS and CDR2 is YFSETQ. Germline trimming cut 2 bases from V and 14 bases from J; bases unmatched to any gene: 12. The CDR3 runs 13 residues. The DNA of the CDR3 is TGCGCCAGCAGCTTCTCCTTAGACAGGGATGTGACCTTC. Its translation: CASSFSLDRDVTF. Using reference TRBV5-1 and TRBJ1-2 for the parts outside the CDR3, the full variable domain is KAGVTQTPRYLIKTRGQQVTLSCSPISGHRSVSWYQQTPGQGLQFLFEYFSETQRNKGNFPGRFSGRQFSNSRSEMNVSTLELGDSALYLCASSFSLDRDVTFGSGTRLTVV.

This clone appeared a few times. The CDR3 region has the DNA TGTGCCTCCAGGGCGGAGTACCAAGAGACCCAGTACTTC. Its translation: CASRAEYQETQYF. The chain combines TRBV6-5 with TRBJ2-5, with TRBD1 as a possible D gene (5 bases). The CDR3 is 13 amino acids. CDR1 MNHEY and CDR2 SVGAGI come from the germline V gene. V lost 11 bases and J lost 0, with 13 bases in between.